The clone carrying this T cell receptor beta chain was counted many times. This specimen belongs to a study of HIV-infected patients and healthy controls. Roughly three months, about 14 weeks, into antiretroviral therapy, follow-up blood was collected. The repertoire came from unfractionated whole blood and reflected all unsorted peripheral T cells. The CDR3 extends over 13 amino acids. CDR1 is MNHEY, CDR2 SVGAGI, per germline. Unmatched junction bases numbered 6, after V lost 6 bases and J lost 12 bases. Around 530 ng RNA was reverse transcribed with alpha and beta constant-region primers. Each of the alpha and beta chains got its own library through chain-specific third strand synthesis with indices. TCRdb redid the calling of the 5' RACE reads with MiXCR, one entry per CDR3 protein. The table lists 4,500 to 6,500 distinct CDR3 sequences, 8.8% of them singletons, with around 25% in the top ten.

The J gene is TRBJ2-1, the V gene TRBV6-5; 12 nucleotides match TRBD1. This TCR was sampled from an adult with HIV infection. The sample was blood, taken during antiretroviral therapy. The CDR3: CASSHRDRGRQFF. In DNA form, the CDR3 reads TGTGCCAGCAGCCACCGGGACAGGGGGCGGCAGTTCTTC.